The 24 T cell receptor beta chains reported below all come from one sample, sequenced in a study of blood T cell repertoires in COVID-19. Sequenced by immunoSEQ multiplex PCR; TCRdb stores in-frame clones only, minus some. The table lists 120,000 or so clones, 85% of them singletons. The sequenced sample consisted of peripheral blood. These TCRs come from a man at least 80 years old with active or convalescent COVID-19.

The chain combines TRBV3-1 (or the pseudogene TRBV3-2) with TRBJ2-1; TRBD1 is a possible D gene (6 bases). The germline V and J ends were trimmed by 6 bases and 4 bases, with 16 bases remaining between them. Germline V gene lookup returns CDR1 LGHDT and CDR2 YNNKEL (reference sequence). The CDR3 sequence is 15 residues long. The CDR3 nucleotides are TGTGCCAGCAGACAGGGACGGACTGCATACAATGAGCAGTTCTTC. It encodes CASRQGRTAYNEQFF.

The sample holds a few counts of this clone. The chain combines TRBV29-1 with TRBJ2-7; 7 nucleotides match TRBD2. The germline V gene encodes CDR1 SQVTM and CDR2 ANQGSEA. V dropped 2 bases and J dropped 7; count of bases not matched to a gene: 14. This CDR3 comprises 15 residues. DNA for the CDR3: TGCAGCGTTGAATACGCGGCGGGAGTACGCGGGGAGCAGTACTTC. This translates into CSVEYAAGVRGEQYF.

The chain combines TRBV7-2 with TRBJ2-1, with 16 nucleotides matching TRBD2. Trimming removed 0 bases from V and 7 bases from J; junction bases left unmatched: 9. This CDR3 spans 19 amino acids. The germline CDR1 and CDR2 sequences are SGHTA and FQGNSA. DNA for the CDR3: TGTGCCAGCAGCTTAGCGCAGTACGGGACTAGCGGGAGGGGGAATGAGCAGTTCTTC. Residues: CASSLAQYGTSGRGNEQFF.

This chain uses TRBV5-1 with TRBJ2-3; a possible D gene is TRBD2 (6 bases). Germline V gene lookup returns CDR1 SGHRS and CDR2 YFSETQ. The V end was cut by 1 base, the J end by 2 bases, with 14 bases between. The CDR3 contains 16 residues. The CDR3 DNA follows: TGCGCCAGCAGCTTGATGGGACTTGGACTCACAGATACGCAGTATTTT. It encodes CASSLMGLGLTDTQYF.

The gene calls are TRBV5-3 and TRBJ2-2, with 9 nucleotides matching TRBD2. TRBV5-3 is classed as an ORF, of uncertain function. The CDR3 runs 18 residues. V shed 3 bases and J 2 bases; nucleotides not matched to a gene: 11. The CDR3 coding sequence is TGTGCCAGAAGCTCAGAGGGGGGACTAGCCAAAAACACCGGGGAGCTGTTTTTT. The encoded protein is CARSSEGGLAKNTGELFF.

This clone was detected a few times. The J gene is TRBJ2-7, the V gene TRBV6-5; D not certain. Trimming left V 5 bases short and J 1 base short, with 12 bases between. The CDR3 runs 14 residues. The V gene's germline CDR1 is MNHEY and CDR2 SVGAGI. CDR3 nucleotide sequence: TGTGCCAGCAGTAGCAGCGTTGGGTCCTACGAGCAGTACTTC. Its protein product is CASSSSVGSYEQYF.

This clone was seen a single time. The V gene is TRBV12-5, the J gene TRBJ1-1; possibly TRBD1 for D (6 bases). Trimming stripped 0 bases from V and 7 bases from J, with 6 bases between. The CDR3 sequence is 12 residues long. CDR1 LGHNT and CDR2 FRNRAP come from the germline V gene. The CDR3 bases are TGTGCTAGTGGTTTGGTAGGGGGTGAAGCTTTCTTT. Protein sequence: CASGLVGGEAFF.

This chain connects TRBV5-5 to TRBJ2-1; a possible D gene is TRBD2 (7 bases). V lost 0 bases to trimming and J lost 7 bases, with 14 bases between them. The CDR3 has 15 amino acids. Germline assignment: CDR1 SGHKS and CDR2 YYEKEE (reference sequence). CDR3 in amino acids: CASSLAWGGGNEQFF. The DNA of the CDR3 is TGTGCCAGCAGCTTGGCGTGGGGGGGCGGTAATGAGCAGTTCTTC.

The CDR3 loop is CASSFPDGGRNYGYTF. CDR3 bases: TGTGCCAGCAGCTTTCCGGATGGGGGCCGTAACTATGGCTACACCTTC. This chain joins TRBV7-2 and TRBJ1-2; weak D call: TRBD1 (6 bases). The germline V and J ends were trimmed by 3 bases and 1 base, with 15 bases remaining between them. Germline V gene lookup returns CDR1 SGHTA and CDR2 FQGNSA. This CDR3 is built from 16 residues. Full variable domain (missing parts from reference TRBV7-2 and TRBJ1-2): GAGVSQSPSNKVTEKGKDVELRCDPISGHTALYWYRQSLGQGLEFLIYFQGNSAPDKSGLPSDRFSAERTGGSVSTLTIQRTQQEDSAVYLCASSFPDGGRNYGYTFGSGTRLTVV.

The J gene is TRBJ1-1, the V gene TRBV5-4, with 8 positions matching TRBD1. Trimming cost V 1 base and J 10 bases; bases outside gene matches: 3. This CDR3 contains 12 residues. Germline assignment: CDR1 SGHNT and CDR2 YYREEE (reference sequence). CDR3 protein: CASSLQGAGAFF. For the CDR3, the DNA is TGTGCCAGCAGCTTGCAGGGGGCGGGAGCTTTCTTT. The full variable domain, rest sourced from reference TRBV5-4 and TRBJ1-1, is ETGVTQSPTHLIKTRGQQVTLRCSSQSGHNTVSWYQQALGQGPQFIFQYYREEENGRGNFPPRFSGLQFPNYSSELNVNALELDDSALYLCASSLQGAGAFFGQGTRLTVV.

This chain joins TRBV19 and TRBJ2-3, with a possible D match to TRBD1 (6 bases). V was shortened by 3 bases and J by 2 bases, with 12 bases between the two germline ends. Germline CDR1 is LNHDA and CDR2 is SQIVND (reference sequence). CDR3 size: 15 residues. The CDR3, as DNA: TGTGCCAGTAGTATTGGACAGACTTCCACAGATACGCAGTATTTT. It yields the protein CASSIGQTSTDTQYF.

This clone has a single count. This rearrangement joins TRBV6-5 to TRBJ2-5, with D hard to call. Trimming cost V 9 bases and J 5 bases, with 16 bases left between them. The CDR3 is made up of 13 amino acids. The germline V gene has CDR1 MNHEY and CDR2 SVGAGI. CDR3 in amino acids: CASRVYGSETQYF. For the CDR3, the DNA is TGTGCCAGTCGGGTCTATGGCTCGGAGACCCAGTACTTC.

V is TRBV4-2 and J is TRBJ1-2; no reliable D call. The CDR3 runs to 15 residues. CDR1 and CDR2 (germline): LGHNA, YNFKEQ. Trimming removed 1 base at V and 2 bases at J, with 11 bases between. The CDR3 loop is CASSQVTGNNYGYTF. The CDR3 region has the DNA TGTGCCAGCAGCCAAGTTACGGGGAACAACTATGGCTACACCTTC.

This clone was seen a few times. CDR3 sequence reads: CASSLDRGRTEAFF. CDR3 in DNA: TGCGCCAGCAGCTTGGACAGGGGGCGTACTGAAGCTTTCTTT. This chain connects TRBV5-1 to TRBJ1-1, with TRBD1 identical over 9 bases. The J segment lost 5 bases and the V segment lost 0 bases, leaving 2 bases of the junction unmatched. This CDR3 region has 14 residues. Germline CDR1 and CDR2: SGHRS and YFSETQ.

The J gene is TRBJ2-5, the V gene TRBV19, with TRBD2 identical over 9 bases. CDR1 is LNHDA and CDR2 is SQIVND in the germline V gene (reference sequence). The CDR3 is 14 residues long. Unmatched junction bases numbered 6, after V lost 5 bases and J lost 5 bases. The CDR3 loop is CASSLGTSPETQYF. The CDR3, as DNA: TGTGCCAGTAGTCTCGGGACTAGCCCGGAGACCCAGTACTTC. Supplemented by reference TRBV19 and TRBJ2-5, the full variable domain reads DGGITQSPKYLFRKEGQNVTLSCEQNLNHDAMYWYRQDPGQGLRLIYYSQIVNDFQKGDIAEGYSVSREKKESFPLTVTSAQKNPTAFYLCASSLGTSPETQYFGPGTRLLVL.

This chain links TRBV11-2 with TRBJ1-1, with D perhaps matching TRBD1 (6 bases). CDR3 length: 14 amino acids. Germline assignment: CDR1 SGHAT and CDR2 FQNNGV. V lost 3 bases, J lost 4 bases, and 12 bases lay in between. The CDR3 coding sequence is TGTGCCAGCAGCTTGGACAGACTAAGCACTGAAGCTTTCTTT. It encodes CASSLDRLSTEAFF.

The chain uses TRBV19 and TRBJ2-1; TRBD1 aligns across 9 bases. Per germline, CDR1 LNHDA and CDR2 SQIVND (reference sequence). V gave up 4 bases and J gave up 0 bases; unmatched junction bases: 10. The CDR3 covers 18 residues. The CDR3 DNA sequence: TGTGCCAGTAGTACCCTTCCGGGACAGGGTAGCTCCTACAATGAGCAGTTCTTC. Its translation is CASSTLPGQGSSYNEQFF.

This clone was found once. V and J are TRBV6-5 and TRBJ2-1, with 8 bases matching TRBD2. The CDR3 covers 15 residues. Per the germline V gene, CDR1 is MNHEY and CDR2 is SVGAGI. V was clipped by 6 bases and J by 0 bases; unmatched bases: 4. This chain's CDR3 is CASRPTSGSYNEQFF. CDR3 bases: TGTGCCAGCAGGCCTACTAGCGGCTCCTACAATGAGCAGTTCTTC.

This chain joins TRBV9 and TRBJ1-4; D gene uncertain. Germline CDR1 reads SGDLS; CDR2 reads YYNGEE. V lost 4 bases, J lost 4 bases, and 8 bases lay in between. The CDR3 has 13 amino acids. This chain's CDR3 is CASSSSFNEKLFF. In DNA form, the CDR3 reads TGTGCCAGCAGCTCCTCCTTTAATGAAAAACTGTTTTTT.

CDR3 bases: TGTGCCAGCAGCCTCTCTAGCGGGTACCAAGAGACCCAGTACTTC. Protein: CASSLSSGYQETQYF. The gene calls are TRBV19 and TRBJ2-5; 8 bases align to TRBD2. The V and J ends lost 9 bases and 0 bases, in that order; junction bases with no gene match: 9. Germline CDR1 LNHDA, CDR2 SQIVND (reference sequence). This CDR3 region has 15 residues.

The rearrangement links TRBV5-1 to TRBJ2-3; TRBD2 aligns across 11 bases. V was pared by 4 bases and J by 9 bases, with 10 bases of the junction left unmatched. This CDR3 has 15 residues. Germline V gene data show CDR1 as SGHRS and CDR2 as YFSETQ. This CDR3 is CASSGAATSGITQYF. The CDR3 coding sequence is TGCGCCAGCAGCGGAGCCGCGACTAGCGGGATAACGCAGTATTTT.

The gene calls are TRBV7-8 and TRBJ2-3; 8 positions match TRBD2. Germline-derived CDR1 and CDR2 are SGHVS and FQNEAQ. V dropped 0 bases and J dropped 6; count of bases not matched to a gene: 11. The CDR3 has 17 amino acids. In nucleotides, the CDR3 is TGTGCCAGCAGCTTAGCTCCCCGAAGCGGGAGAGGGGATACGCAGTATTTT. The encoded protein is CASSLAPRSGRGDTQYF.

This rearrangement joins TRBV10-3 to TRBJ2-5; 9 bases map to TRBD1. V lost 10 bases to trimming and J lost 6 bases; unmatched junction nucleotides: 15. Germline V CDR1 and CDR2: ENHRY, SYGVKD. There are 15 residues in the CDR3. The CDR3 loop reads CATTLGGQGKKTQYF. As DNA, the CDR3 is TGTGCCACCACCCTAGGGGGACAGGGTAAAAAGACCCAGTACTTC.

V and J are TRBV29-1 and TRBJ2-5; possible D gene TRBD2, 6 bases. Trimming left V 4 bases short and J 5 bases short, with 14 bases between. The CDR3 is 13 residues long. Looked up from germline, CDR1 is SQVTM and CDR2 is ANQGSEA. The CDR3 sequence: CSVAAGRRETQYF. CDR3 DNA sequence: TGCAGCGTTGCAGCGGGCCGGCGGGAGACCCAGTACTTC.